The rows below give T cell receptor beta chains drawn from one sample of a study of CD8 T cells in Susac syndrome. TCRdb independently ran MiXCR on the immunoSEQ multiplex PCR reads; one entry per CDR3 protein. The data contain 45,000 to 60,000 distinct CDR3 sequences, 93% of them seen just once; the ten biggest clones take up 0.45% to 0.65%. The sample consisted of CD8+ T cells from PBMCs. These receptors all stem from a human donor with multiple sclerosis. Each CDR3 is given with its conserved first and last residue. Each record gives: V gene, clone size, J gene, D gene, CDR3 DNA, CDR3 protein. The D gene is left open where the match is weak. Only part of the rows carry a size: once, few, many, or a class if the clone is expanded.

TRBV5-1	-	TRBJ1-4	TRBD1	TGCGCCAGCAGCTTGCAGCCCCACCGGGACAGGGCTGATGAAAAACTGTTTTTT	CASSLQPHRDRADEKLFF
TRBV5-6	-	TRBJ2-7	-	TGTGCCAGCAGCCAAAGGACATACGAGCAGTACTTC	CASSQRTYEQYF
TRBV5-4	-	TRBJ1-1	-	TGTGCCAGCAGCGTCCAGGGGACCGAAGCTTTCTTT	CASSVQGTEAFF
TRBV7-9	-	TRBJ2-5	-	TGTGCCAGCAGCTCCCCTTGGTCAGGGCGAGAGACCCAGTACTTC	CASSSPWSGRETQYF
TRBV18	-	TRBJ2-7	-	TGTGCCAGCTCACCCGGGACGGATTACGAGCAGTACTTC	CASSPGTDYEQYF
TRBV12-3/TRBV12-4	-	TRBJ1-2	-	TGTGCCAGCAGCCCTAGGAGGAGTCACTATGGCTACACCTTC	CASSPRRSHYGYTF
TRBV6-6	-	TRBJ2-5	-	TGTGCCAGCAGTCCTCTGACCGGGGAATCCCAAGAGACCCAGTACTTC	CASSPLTGESQETQYF
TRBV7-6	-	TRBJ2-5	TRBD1	TGTGCCAGCAGCCCTAGACAGGGGCAAGAGACCCAGTACTTC	CASSPRQGQETQYF
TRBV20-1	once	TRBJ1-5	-	TGCAGTGCTCGTTTCCCGGGAAGGTACAATCAGCCCCAGCATTTT	CSARFPGRYNQPQHF
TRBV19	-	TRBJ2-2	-	TGTGCCAGTAGTATCGGAGGGGAGCTGTTTTTT	CASSIGGELFF
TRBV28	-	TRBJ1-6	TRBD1	TGTGCCAGCAGTTTATGGGCAGGGGGCGCGGATTCACCCCTCCACTTT	CASSLWAGGADSPLHF
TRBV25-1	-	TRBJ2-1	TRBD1	TGTGCCAGCAGCCGGGACAGGGTGTTCTTC	CASSRDRVFF
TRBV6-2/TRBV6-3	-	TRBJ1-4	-	TGTGCCAGCAGTTACTCGTCCAGGGCGAATGAAAAACTGTTTTTT	CASSYSSRANEKLFF
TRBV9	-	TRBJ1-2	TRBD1	TGTGCCAGCAGCGTGGGACAGGGTCACTATGGCTACACCTTC	CASSVGQGHYGYTF
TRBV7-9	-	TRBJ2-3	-	TGTGCCAGCAGCTTACGGGGGGCTCGCACAGATACGCAGTATTTT	CASSLRGARTDTQYF
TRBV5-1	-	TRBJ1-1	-	TGCGCCAGCAGCTATAACCCGGGACCTGTTGAAGCTTTCTTT	CASSYNPGPVEAFF
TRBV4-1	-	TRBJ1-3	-	TGCGCCAGCAGCCAAGATCGGACTGCTGGAAACACCATATATTTT	CASSQDRTAGNTIYF
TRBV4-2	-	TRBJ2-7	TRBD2	TGTGCCAGCAGCCACCGGGCCCCCGGGGGGGCGTACGAGCAGTACTTC	CASSHRAPGGAYEQYF
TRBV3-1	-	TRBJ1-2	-	TGTGCCAGCAGCCAAGGACAGGTTAACTATGGCTACACCTTC	CASSQGQVNYGYTF
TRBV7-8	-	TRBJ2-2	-	TGTGCCAGCAGCTTACATCGGCCCGGGGAGCTGTTTTTT	CASSLHRPGELFF
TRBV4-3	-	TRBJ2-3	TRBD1	TGCGCCAGCAGCCAAGAAGACAGGGGCACAGATACGCAGTATTTT	CASSQEDRGTDTQYF
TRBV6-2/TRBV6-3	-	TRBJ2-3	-	TGTGCCAGCAGCCCACCAGGAGATACGCAGTATTTT	CASSPPGDTQYF
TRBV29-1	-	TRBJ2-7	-	TGCAGCGTCCCCGGACGGAGCTACGAGCAGTACTTC	CSVPGRSYEQYF
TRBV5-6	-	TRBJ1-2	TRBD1	TGTGCCAGCAGCCAGGACAGGACTTATGGCTACACCTTC	CASSQDRTYGYTF
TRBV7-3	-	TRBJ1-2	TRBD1	TGTGCCAGCAGCTTCGGGACAGCTGACTATGGCTACACCTTC	CASSFGTADYGYTF
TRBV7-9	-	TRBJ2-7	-	TGTGCCAGCAGCTCCGCAGTCTCCTACGAGCAGTACTTC	CASSSAVSYEQYF
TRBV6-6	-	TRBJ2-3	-	TGTGCCTGCCGATCGGGGGGCGAGACAGATACGCAGTATTTT	CACRSGGETDTQYF
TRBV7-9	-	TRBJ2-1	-	TGTGCCAGCAGCTTCCCTGTATCGGCAACCTACAATGAGCAGTTCTTC	CASSFPVSATYNEQFF
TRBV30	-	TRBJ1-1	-	TGTGCCTGGAGTGTATCGTGGGGCACTGAAGCTTTCTTT	CAWSVSWGTEAFF
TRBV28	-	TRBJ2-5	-	TGTGCCAGCAGTTTGGAGGGTTCTGAGACCCAGTACTTC	CASSLEGSETQYF
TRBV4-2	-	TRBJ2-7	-	TGTGCCAGCAGCCAAGATCTAGGCGCTAGCTCCTACGAGCAGTACTTC	CASSQDLGASSYEQYF
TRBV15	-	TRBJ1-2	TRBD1	TGTGCCACCAGCTCAGACCGGGACAGCTATGGCTACACCTTC	CATSSDRDSYGYTF
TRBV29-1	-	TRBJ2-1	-	TGCAGCGTTTGTCCAGGGGCGTACAATGAGCAGTTCTTC	CSVCPGAYNEQFF
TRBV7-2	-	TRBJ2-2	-	TGTGCCAGCACTCACGGGGGCGGCGGGGAGCTGTTTTTT	CASTHGGGGELFF
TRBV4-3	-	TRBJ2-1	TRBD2	TGCGCCAGCAGCCAGCTAGCGGGGGGACACAATGAGCAGTTCTTC	CASSQLAGGHNEQFF
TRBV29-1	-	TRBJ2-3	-	TGCAGCGTTTCGGGAGAACAGGGGAGGGGAGATACGCAGTATTTT	CSVSGEQGRGDTQYF
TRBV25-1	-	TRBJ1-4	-	TGTGCCAGCAGTGAATTCAGAGAGAATGAAAAACTGTTTTTT	CASSEFRENEKLFF
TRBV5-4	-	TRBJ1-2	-	TGTGCCAGCAGCTTGAGTGGTGCTGGGTCGGGCTACACCTTC	CASSLSGAGSGYTF
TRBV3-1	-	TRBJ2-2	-	TGTGCCAGCAGCCAAGACCGAGGGGGGAACGGGGAGCTGTTTTTT	CASSQDRGGNGELFF
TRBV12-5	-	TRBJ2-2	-	TGTGCTAGTGGCCCCCACACCGGGGAGCTGTTTTTT	CASGPHTGELFF
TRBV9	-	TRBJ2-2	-	TGTGCCAGCAGCGTAGAATCGGGGGACTTCACCGGGGAGCTGTTTTTT	CASSVESGDFTGELFF
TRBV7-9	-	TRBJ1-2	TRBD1	TGTGCCAGCAGCATCAGGGGGGATGGCTACACCTTC	CASSIRGDGYTF
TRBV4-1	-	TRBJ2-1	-	TGCGCCAGCAGCCCGAGCGGCTCTCTTGAGCAGTTCTTC	CASSPSGSLEQFF
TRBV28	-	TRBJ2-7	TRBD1	TGTGCCAGCGGGGACAGCTCCGTCTTC	CASGDSSVF
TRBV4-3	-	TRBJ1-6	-	TGCGCCAGCAGCCAAGATGGCCCCCATAATTCACCCCTCCACTTT	CASSQDGPHNSPLHF